These 9 T cell receptor beta chains share one sample of origin, sequenced in a study of human T cells and chemical hapten exposure. TCRdb independently ran MiXCR on the RACE reads; one entry per CDR3 protein. Counted here are roughly 180,000 distinct CDR3 sequences, about a fifth occurring once; the ten biggest clones make up about 6.7%. Indicated time point: patch test 1, 2 weeks after DPC sensitization. Treatment described: therapeutic diphenylcyclopropenone sensitization with weekly scalp DPC. The sequencing here drew on whole blood, taken in connection with sensitization to the hapten diphenylcyclopropenone (DPC). These receptors were obtained from a woman aged 45 to 65 with alopecia areata. Some clones in this sample may be carry-over from other donors' samples.

This clonotype has more than one count but fewer than ten. The rearrangement links TRBV5-1 to TRBJ1-5; D uncertain. CDR1 SGHRS and CDR2 YFSETQ come from the germline V gene. Trimming cost V 2 bases and J 0 bases, with 9 bases left between them. This CDR3 region has 15 residues. For the CDR3, the DNA is TGCGCCAGCAGCTTAGATCCTTATAGCAATCAGCCCCAGCATTTT. It codes for CASSLDPYSNQPQHF.

As regards this clonotype: The DNA is omitted, as the CDR3 cannot be located on it reliably, and the CDR3 follows TCRdb's listing. The chain is built from TRBV15 and TRBJ1-1; TRBD1, the table's D call, lacks a check against the DNA. The CDR3 length is 17 residues, termini included. Germline V CDR1 and CDR2: LNHNV, YYDKDF (reference sequence). The CDR3 loop reads CATSRSVGPGGSTEAFF.

The chain couples TRBV6-1 to TRBJ1-5; 7 bases line up with TRBD1. The CDR3 runs 15 residues. CDR1 is MNHNS and CDR2 is SASEGT in the germline V gene. V was clipped by 4 bases and J by 6 bases; unmatched bases: 9. CDR3 nucleotides: TGTGCCAGCAGTGGAGTAACAGGGGTCTCTCAGCCCCAGCATTTT. It is translated as CASSGVTGVSQPQHF.

The chain combines TRBV25-1 with TRBJ2-1; 7 bases align to TRBD2. The CDR3 runs 13 residues. The V gene's germline CDR1 is MGHDK and CDR2 SYGVNS. Trimming took 7 bases from V and 7 from J; bases not matched to a gene: 7. The chain's CDR3 is CASTSSGPNEQFF. Written as DNA, the CDR3 is TGTGCCAGCACGAGTAGCGGGCCTAATGAGCAGTTCTTC.

The V and J genes are TRBV20-1 and TRBJ2-7, with TRBD2 matching over 12 bases. The germline V gene encodes CDR1 DFQATT and CDR2 SNEGSKA (reference sequence). The CDR3 runs 14 residues. The ends lost 3 bases at V and 4 bases at J; junction bases unmatched: 4. The chain's CDR3 is CSASRLAGGYEQYF. The CDR3 DNA is TGCAGTGCTAGCCGTCTAGCGGGAGGGTACGAGCAGTACTTC.

This chain links TRBV6-1 with TRBJ1-1, with 12 bases matching TRBD1. The CDR3 has 16 residues. Unmatched junction bases numbered 8, after V lost 5 bases and J lost 4 bases. Germline loops: CDR1 MNHNS, CDR2 SASEGT. The CDR3 here is CASSKSGTGGLTEAFF. CDR3 DNA: TGTGCCAGCAGTAAATCCGGGACAGGGGGCCTCACTGAAGCTTTCTTT.

This clonotype turned up a few times. The chain recombines TRBV15 with TRBJ2-5; possibly TRBD1 or TRBD2 for D (7 bases each). The CDR3 runs 18 residues. Germline CDR1 reads LNHNV; CDR2 reads YYDKDF (reference sequence). V was trimmed by 1 base and J by 2 bases, leaving 20 bases between them. The CDR3 coding sequence is TGTGCCACCAGCAGAGGGGGGAGGGCAGGGGGTTCACAAGAGACCCAGTACTTC. Protein product: CATSRGGRAGGSQETQYF.

This clonotype was counted between two and nine times. This chain uses TRBV2 with TRBJ2-4; 7 nucleotides agree with TRBD1. This CDR3 contains 15 residues. Germline lookup yields CDR1 SNHLY and CDR2 FYNNEI. Trimming took 5 bases from V and 6 from J; bases not matched to a gene: 10. The CDR3 nucleotides read TGTGCCAGCAGTTCAAGTGGGGGACAGCTAAACATTCAGTACTTC. Protein sequence: CASSSSGGQLNIQYF.

This clonotype was seen a handful of times. The chain carries TRBV5-5 and TRBJ2-4; possibly TRBD1 for D (5 bases). V was pared by 3 bases and J by 0 bases, with 13 bases between. Germline V gene sequence: CDR1 SGHKS, CDR2 YYEKEE (reference sequence). There are 16 residues in the CDR3. This chain's CDR3 is CASSSFDRIAKNIQYF. As DNA, the CDR3 is TGTGCCAGCAGCTCGTTCGACAGAATAGCCAAAAACATTCAGTACTTC.